The rows below give T cell receptor beta chains drawn from one sample of a study of OX40 agonist ivuxolimab in advanced cancers. Assay used: immunoSEQ multiplex PCR; TCRdb lists only in-frame clones, some missing. This sample has 75,000 to 95,000 clones; 85% occur once, and the top ten carry 2.5% to 3.5%. The sequencing used CD4+ or CD8+ T cells sorted from blood, collected in a trial of the OX40 agonist ivuxolimab. The origin of the receptors is an adult with an advanced solid tumor such as melanoma, head and neck, liver or kidney cancer. Both conserved end residues are part of each CDR3. The D gene is left open where the match is weak. Size tells how often a clone was seen (once, few, many) or the class of an expanded clone, and some rows leave it out.

clone size	V gene	J gene	D gene	CDR3 DNA	CDR3 protein
NA	TRBV7-3	TRBJ2-2	TRBD2	TGTGCCAGCAGCGCCAGTCCGTTTAGCGGGGGGAGATACTCCGGGGAGCTGTTTTTT	CASSASPFSGGRYSGELFF
NA	TRBV2	TRBJ1-1	NA	TGTGCCAGCAGGGGGGCCTCGACAGGGAACACTGAAGCTTTCTTT	CASRGASTGNTEAFF
NA	TRBV6-5	TRBJ1-1	NA	TGTGCCAGCAGTTACTTGGGCGGGGGCCGTAACACTGAAGCTTTCTTT	CASSYLGGGRNTEAFF
once	TRBV13	TRBJ2-7	NA	TGTGCCAGCAGCTTTGTGTATGACGAGCAGTACTTC	CASSFVYDEQYF
NA	TRBV7-9	TRBJ1-1	NA	TGTGCCAGCAGCTTCCGGACGCGGGGCACTGAAGCTTTCTTT	CASSFRTRGTEAFF
few	TRBV5-4	TRBJ1-2	TRBD1	TGTGCCAGCAGCTCAGGACAGGGGAACTATGGCTACACCTTC	CASSSGQGNYGYTF
NA	TRBV7-7	TRBJ2-7	NA	TGTGCTAGCAGCTTATTTATGGGGTACGAGCAGTACTTC	CASSLFMGYEQYF
NA	TRBV7-7	TRBJ2-6	NA	TGTGCCAGCAGCCCTGTGAGACAAAGTCGGGCCAACGTCCTGACTTTC	CASSPVRQSRANVLTF
NA	TRBV15	TRBJ2-3	NA	TGTGCCACCAGCAGAGCTATCGGGACGGTGAGGTTGGATACGCAGTATTTT	CATSRAIGTVRLDTQYF
NA	TRBV20-1	TRBJ2-5	NA	TGCAGTGCTAGAGACCCTGAGACCCAGTACTTC	CSARDPETQYF
NA	TRBV18	TRBJ1-1	NA	TGTGCCAGCTCACCCGGACAGTGGATGAACACTGAAGCTTTCTTT	CASSPGQWMNTEAFF
NA	TRBV15	TRBJ2-2	NA	TGTGCCACCAGCAGAGTCCTTGGGCAGCCCACCGGGGAGCTGTTTTTT	CATSRVLGQPTGELFF
NA	TRBV9	TRBJ2-1	NA	TGTGCCAGCAGCGTAGGCTCACCTCTGTTCTTC	CASSVGSPLFF
NA	TRBV6-5	TRBJ1-6	NA	TGTGCCAGCAGTTACTCGTCAATGTCGGCGAATTCACCCCTCCACTTT	CASSYSSMSANSPLHF
once	TRBV6-5	TRBJ1-1	NA	TGTGCCAGCAGTTCGGACAGATTTAACACTGAAGCTTTCTTT	CASSSDRFNTEAFF
NA	TRBV11-3	TRBJ2-1	NA	TGTGCCAGCAGCTTGCGGCACCACAATGAGCAGTTCTTC	CASSLRHHNEQFF
NA	TRBV5-4	TRBJ2-3	NA	TGTGCCAGCAGCTTAATTGCTGGGGCAGATACGCAGTATTTT	CASSLIAGADTQYF
few	TRBV4-3	TRBJ1-5	NA	TGCGCCAGCAGCCAAGCAGCCTCCGGGAGGAATCAGCCCCAGCATTTT	CASSQAASGRNQPQHF
once	TRBV7-9	TRBJ2-7	TRBD2	TGTGCCAGCAGCGTCCCGGGACTAACGTACGAGCAGTACTTC	CASSVPGLTYEQYF